These T cell receptor beta chains were read from a single sample in a study of response to subunit inactivated influenza vaccine. TCRdb ran MiXCR on the RT-PCR reads and lists one entry per CDR3 protein. The repertoire holds a few hundred thousand distinct CDR3 sequences, with 12% as singletons. Source: non-naive T cells sorted from PBMCs, taken 14 to 15 days before vaccination. These receptors all come from a man over 45 who received an inactivated influenza vaccine. CDR3s leave out the opening cysteine and the closing phenylalanine or tryptophan. The D gene is left open where the match is weak.

TRBJ1-1	.	TRBV20-1	SAGRGANTEAF
TRBJ2-7	TRBD1	TRBV20-1	SARTGQESCYEQY
TRBJ2-3	.	TRBV5-1	ASSLAVPTDTQY
TRBJ2-7	.	TRBV18	ASTRPGSYEQY
TRBJ2-3	.	TRBV20-1	SASGTYPVNTQY
TRBJ2-2	.	TRBV4-1	ASSQDPGRMRTGELF
TRBJ1-1	.	TRBV28	ASICQTGTEAF
TRBJ1-1	.	TRBV7-2	ASTQRGSGNTEAF
TRBJ2-3	.	TRBV7-6	ASSLGMSTDTQY
TRBJ1-2	TRBD1	TRBV5-5	ASSTTGDINYGYT
TRBJ1-1	TRBD1	TRBV12-3/TRBV12-4	ASSPLQGVTEAF
TRBJ2-7	.	TRBV20-1	SARDSSGSLFEQY
TRBJ1-5	.	TRBV2	ASNREVGQPQH
TRBJ1-3	.	TRBV5-5	ASSLAEAINTIY
TRBJ2-6	.	TRBV29-1	SVGTSGANVLT
TRBJ2-5	.	TRBV9	RPQETQY
TRBJ2-2	TRBD2	TRBV5-1	ASSKERGGNTGELF
TRBJ2-2	.	TRBV14	ASSRIQGIGKTGELF
TRBJ2-2	.	TRBV7-2	ASSLAPDSGDTGELF
TRBJ2-3	TRBD2	TRBV15	ATSRDGLAGGADTQY
TRBJ2-7	.	TRBV12-3/TRBV12-4	ASSTGNYEQY
TRBJ2-3	.	TRBV7-2	ASSPLGGDTQY
TRBJ1-1	.	TRBV4-1	ASSPQADRGTEAF
TRBJ2-7	.	TRBV20-1	SVIRGVDGEQY
TRBJ2-1	TRBD2	TRBV5-1	ASSPGGRGGRNEQF
TRBJ2-1	.	TRBV2	ASREEDSYNEQF
TRBJ2-1	.	TRBV7-2	ASSPRADYNEQF
TRBJ2-1	.	TRBV14	ASSPVGGKSSYNEQF
TRBJ1-2	TRBD1	TRBV28	ASSSPGQGWGGYT
TRBJ2-2	.	TRBV3-1	ASRGGTMWTGELF
TRBJ2-3	.	TRBV20-1	SARAYGGTDTQY
TRBJ2-2	TRBD2	TRBV7-3	ASSVLAGGTGELF
TRBJ2-7	TRBD2	TRBV30	AGRDLFGTSYEQY
TRBJ2-2	TRBD1	TRBV7-9	ASSPSGTGYTGELF
TRBJ1-2	TRBD1	TRBV20-1	SAKTGDGYT
TRBJ2-1	TRBD1	TRBV5-5	ASSLVGQTYYNEQF
TRBJ1-6	.	TRBV7-2	ASSLLARGAKSPLH
TRBJ1-2	.	TRBV28	AISGPPNYGYT
TRBJ2-1	TRBD2	TRBV6-2/TRBV6-3	ASSQLSGRAGNEQF
TRBJ1-1	.	TRBV18	ASSPFVNEAF
TRBJ2-3	.	TRBV12-3/TRBV12-4	ASSFAVVVGPDTQY
TRBJ2-1	TRBD2	TRBV15	ATSRGPSGSNEQF